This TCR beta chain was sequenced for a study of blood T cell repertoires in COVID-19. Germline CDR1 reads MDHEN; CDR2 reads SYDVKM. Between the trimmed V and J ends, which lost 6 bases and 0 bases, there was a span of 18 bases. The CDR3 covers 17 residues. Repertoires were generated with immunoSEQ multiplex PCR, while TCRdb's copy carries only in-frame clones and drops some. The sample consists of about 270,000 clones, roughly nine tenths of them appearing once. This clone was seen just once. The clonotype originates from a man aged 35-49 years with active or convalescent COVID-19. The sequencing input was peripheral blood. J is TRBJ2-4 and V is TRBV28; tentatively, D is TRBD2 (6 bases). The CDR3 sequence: CASRGNGGSGAKNIQYF. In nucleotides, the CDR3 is TGTGCCAGCAGAGGGAATGGAGGGTCTGGAGCCAAAAACATTCAGTACTTC.